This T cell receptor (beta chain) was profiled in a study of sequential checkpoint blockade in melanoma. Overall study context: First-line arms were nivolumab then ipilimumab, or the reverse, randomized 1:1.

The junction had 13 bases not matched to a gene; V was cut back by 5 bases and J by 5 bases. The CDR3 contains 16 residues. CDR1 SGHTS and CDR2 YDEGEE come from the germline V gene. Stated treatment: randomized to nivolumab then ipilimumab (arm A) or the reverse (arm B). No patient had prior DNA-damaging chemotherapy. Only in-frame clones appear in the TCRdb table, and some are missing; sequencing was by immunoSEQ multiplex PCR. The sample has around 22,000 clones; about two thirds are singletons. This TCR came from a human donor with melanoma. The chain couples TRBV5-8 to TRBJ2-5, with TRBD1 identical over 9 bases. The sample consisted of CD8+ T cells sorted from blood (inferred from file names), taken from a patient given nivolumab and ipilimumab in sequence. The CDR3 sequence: CASSLGQDRGVETQYF. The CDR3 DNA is TGTGCCAGCAGTCTCGGTCAGGACAGGGGAGTCGAGACCCAGTACTTC.